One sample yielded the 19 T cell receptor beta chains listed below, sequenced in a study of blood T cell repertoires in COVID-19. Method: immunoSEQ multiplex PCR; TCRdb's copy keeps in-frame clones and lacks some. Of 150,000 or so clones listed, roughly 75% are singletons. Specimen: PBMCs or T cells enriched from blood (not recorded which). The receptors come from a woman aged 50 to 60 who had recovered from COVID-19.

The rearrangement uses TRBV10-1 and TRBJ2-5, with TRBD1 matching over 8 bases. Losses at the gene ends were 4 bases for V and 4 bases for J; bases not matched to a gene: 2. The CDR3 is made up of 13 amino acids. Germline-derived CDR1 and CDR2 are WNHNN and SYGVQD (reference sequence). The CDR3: CASSVTGGETQYF. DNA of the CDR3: TGCGCCAGCAGTGTCACAGGGGGAGAGACCCAGTACTTC.

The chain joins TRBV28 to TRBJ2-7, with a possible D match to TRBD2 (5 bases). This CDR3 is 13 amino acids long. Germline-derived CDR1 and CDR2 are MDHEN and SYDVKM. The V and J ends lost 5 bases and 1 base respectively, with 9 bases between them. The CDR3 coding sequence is TGTGCCAGCAGTGCGGGTCTGTCCTACGAGCAGTACTTC. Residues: CASSAGLSYEQYF.

Here the CDR3 DNA reads TGTGCCAGCAGTCGTAAAGCCCAAGAGACCCAGTACTTC. As protein: CASSRKAQETQYF. The chain joins TRBV6-4 to TRBJ2-5; D unresolved. The CDR3 totals 13 residues. Germline V lookup: CDR1 MRHNA, CDR2 SNTAGT. The V end lost 5 bases, the J end lost 1 base, and 8 bases lay between the germline ends.

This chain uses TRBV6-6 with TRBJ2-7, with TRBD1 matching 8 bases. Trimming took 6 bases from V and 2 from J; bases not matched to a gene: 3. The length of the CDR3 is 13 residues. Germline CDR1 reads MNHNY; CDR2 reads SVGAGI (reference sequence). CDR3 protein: CASSPDRAYEQYF. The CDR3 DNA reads TGTGCCAGCAGCCCGGACAGGGCCTACGAGCAGTACTTC.

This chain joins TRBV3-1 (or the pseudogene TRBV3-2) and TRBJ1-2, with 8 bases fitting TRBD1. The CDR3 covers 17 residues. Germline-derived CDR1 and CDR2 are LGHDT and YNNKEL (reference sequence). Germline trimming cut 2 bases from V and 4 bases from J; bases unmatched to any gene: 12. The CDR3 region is CASSQSPYRTGSYGYTF. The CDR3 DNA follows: TGTGCCAGCAGCCAATCTCCATACAGGACAGGGAGCTATGGCTACACCTTC.

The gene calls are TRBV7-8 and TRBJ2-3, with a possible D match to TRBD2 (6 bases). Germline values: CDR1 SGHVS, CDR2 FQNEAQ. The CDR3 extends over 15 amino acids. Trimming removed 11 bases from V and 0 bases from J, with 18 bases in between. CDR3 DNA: TGTGCCGGGTCTCGGGGGAGATTAAGCACAGATACGCAGTATTTT. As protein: CAGSRGRLSTDTQYF. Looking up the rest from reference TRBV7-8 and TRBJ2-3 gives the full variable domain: GAGVSQSPRYKVAKRGQDVALRCDPISGHVSLFWYQQALGQGPEFLTYFQNEAQLDKSGLPSDRFFAERPEGSVSTLKIQRTQQEDSAVYLCAGSRGRLSTDTQYFGPGTRLTVL.

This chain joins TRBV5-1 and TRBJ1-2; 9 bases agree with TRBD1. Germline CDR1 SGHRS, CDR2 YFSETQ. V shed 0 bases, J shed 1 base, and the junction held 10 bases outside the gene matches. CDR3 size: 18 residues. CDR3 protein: CASSLAGTGTVGNYGYTF. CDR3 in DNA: TGCGCCAGCAGCTTGGCCGGGACAGGGACGGTGGGTAACTATGGCTACACCTTC.

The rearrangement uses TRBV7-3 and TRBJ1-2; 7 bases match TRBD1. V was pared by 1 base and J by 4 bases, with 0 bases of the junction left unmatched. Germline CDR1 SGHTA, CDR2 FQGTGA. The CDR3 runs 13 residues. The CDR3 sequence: CASSLNRGYGYTF. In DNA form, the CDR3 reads TGTGCCAGCAGCTTAAACAGGGGCTATGGCTACACCTTC.

CDR3 region: CASSSYDRTNYGYTF. The CDR3 bases are TGTGCCAGCAGTTCTTACGACAGGACTAACTATGGCTACACCTTC. The chain is built from TRBV6-5 and TRBJ1-2, with D perhaps TRBD1 (6 bases). CDR3 length: 15 amino acids. Germline lookup yields CDR1 MNHEY and CDR2 SVGAGI. Trimming removed 4 bases from V and 0 bases from J, with 12 bases in between.

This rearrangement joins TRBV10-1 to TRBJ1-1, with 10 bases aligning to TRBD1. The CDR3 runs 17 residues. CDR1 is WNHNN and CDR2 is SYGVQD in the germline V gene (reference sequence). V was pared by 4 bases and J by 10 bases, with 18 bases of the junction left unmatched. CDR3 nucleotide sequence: TGCGCCAGCAGTGGCCCACGACAGGGGGCCTCTGGAGGACGAGCTTTCTTT. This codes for CASSGPRQGASGGRAFF.

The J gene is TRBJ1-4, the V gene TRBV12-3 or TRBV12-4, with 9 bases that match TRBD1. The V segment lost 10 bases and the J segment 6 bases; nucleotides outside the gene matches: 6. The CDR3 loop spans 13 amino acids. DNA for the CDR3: TGTGCCACTTCCCGGGACAGGGATGAAAAACTGTTTTTT. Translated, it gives CATSRDRDEKLFF.

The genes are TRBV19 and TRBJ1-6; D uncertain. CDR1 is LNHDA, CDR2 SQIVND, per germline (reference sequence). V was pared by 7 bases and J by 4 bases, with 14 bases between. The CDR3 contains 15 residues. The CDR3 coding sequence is TGTGCCAGTACCCCTAATTCAGCGTATAATTCACCCCTCCACTTT. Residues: CASTPNSAYNSPLHF.

CDR3 sequence (DNA): TGTGCCAGCAGATGGACTAGCGGCGTCGGGGAGCTGTTTTTT. Its translation is CASRWTSGVGELFF. The chain couples TRBV6-5 to TRBJ2-2; TRBD2 matches at 10 bases. CDR1 MNHEY and CDR2 SVGAGI come from the germline V gene. Unmatched junction bases numbered 5, after V lost 6 bases and J lost 7 bases. The CDR3 is 14 residues long.

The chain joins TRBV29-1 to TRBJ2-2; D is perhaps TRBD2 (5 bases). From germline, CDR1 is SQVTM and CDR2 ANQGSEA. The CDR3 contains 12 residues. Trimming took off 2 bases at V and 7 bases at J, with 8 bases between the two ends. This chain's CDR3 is CSVERGIGELFF. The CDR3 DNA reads TGCAGCGTTGAACGGGGAATCGGGGAGCTGTTTTTT.

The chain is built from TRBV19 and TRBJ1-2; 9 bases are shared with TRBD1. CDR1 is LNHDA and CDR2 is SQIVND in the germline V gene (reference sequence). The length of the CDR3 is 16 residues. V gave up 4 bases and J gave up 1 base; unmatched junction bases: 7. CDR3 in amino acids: CASSTGTGFINYGYTF. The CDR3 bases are TGTGCCAGTAGTACCGGGACAGGGTTCATTAACTATGGCTACACCTTC.

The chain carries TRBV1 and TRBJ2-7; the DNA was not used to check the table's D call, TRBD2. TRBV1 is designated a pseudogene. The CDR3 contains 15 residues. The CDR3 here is CTSSLGDRRSYEQYF. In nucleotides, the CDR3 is TGCACCAGCAGCCTCGGGGATAGGAGATCCTACGAGCAGTACTTC.

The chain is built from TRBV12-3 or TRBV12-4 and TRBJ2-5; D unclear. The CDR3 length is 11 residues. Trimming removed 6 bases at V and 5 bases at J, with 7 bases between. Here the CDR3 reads CASRRFETQYF. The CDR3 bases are TGTGCCAGCAGGCGCTTCGAGACCCAGTACTTC.

CDR3 sequence (DNA): TGTGCCAGCAGTGATGAGGCGTATAGCAATCAGCCCCAGCATTTT. It yields the protein CASSDEAYSNQPQHF. The chain links TRBV2 to TRBJ1-5; D gene unclear. CDR3 length: 15 amino acids. In germline, CDR1 is SNHLY, CDR2 FYNNEI. V was cut by 3 bases and J by 0 bases, with 9 bases left in between.

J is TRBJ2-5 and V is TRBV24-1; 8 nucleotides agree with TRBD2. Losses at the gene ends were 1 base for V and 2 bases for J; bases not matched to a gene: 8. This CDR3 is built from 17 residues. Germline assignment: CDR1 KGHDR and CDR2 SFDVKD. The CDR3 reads CATSDFLSGGDQETQYF. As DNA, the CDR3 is TGTGCCACCAGTGATTTTTTGAGCGGGGGCGATCAAGAGACCCAGTACTTC.